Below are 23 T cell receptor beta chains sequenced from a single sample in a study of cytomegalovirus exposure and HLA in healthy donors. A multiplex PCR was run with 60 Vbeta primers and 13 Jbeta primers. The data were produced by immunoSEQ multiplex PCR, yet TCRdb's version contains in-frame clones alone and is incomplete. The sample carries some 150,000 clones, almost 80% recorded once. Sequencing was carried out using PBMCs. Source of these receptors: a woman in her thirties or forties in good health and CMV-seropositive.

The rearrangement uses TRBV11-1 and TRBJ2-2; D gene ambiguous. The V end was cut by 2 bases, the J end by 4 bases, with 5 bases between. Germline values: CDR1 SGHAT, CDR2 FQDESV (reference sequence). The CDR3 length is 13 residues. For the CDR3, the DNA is TGTGCCAGCAGCTTATGGGCCACCGGGGAGCTGTTTTTT. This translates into CASSLWATGELFF.

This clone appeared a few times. The CDR3 region is CASSDSGGGNEQFF. CDR3 coding DNA: TGTGCCAGCAGTGATTCGGGGGGTGGCAATGAGCAGTTCTTC. The V call is TRBV2, the J call TRBJ2-1; 7 nucleotides line up with TRBD2. The CDR3 totals 14 residues. The V segment lost 3 bases and the J segment 6 bases; nucleotides outside the gene matches: 5. Germline V gives CDR1 SNHLY, CDR2 FYNNEI.

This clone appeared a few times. This CDR3 is CASSLLVSGGRTGELFF. In DNA form, the CDR3 reads TGTGCCAGCAGTTTATTAGTATCAGGGGGCAGGACCGGGGAGCTGTTTTTT. J is TRBJ2-2 and V is TRBV28, with TRBD1 identical over 8 bases. Germline V CDR1 and CDR2: MDHEN, SYDVKM. The CDR3 is 17 amino acids. J was trimmed by 5 bases and V by 1 base; bases with no gene match: 9.

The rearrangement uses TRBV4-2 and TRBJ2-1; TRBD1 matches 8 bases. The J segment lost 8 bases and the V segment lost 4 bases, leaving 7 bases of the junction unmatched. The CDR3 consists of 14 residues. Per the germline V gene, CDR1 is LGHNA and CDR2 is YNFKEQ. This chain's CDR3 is CASSPPDRAHEQFF. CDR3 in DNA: TGTGCCAGCAGCCCCCCGGACAGGGCCCATGAGCAGTTCTTC.

CDR3 in amino acids: CASSPQGLWETQYF. The CDR3, as DNA: TGTGCCAGCTCACCACAGGGGTTATGGGAGACCCAGTACTTC. This chain connects TRBV18 to TRBJ2-5, with D tentatively TRBD1 (5 bases). Trimming took off 1 base at V and 5 bases at J, with 11 bases between the two ends. The CDR3 contains 14 residues. Germline assignment: CDR1 KGHSH and CDR2 LQKENI. The variable domain in full, with the rest retrieved from reference TRBV18 and TRBJ2-5, is NAGVMQNPRHLVRRRGQEARLRCSPMKGHSHVYWYRQLPEEGLKFMVYLQKENIIDESGMPKERFSAEFPKEGPSILRIQQVVRGDSAAYFCASSPQGLWETQYFGPGTRLLVL.

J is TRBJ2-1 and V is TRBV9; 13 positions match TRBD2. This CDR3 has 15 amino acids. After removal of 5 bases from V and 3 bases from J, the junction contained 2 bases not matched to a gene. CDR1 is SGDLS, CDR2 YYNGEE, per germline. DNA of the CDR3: TGTGCCAGCAGTACTAGCGGGGGGGTCTACAATGAGCAGTTCTTC. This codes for CASSTSGGVYNEQFF.

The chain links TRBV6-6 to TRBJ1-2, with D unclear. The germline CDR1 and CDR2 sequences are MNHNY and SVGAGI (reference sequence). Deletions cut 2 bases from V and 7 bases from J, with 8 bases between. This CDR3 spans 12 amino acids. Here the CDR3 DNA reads TGTGCCAGCAGTTACGGGGAGGCTGGCTACACCTTC. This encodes CASSYGEAGYTF.

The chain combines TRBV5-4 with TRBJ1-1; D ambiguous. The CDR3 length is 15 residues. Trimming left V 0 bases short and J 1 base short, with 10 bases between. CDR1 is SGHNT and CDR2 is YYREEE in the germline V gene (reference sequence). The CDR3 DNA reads TGTGCCAGCAGCTTGGACGCAGGCCGGAACACTGAAGCTTTCTTT. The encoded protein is CASSLDAGRNTEAFF.

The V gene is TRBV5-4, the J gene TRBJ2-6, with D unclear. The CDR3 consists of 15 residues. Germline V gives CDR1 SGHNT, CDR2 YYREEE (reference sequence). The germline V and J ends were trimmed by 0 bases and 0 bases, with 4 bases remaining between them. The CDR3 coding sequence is TGTGCCAGCAGCTTGGACACCTCTGGGGCCAACGTCCTGACTTTC. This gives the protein CASSLDTSGANVLTF.

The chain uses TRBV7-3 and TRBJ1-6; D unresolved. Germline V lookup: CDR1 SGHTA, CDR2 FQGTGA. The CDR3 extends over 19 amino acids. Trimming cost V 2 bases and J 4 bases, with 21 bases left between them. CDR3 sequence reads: CASSLYPANFYPYNSPLHF. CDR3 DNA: TGTGCCAGCAGCTTATATCCAGCGAACTTCTACCCTTATAATTCACCCCTCCACTTT.

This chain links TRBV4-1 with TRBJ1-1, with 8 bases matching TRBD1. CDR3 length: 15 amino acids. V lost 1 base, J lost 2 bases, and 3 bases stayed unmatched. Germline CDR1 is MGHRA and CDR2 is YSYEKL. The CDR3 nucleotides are TGCGCCAGCAGCCAAGGGGACAGGAGCAACACTGAAGCTTTCTTT. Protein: CASSQGDRSNTEAFF.

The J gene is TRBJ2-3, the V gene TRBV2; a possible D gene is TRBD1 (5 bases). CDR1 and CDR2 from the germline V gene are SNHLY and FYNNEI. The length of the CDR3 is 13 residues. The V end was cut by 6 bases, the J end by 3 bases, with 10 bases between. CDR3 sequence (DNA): TGTGCCAGCAGATTAAGACAGACAGATACGCAGTATTTT. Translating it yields CASRLRQTDTQYF.

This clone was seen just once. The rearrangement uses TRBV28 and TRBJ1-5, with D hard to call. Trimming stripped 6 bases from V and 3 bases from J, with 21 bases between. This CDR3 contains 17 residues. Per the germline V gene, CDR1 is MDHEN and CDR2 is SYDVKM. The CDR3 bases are TGTGCCAGCAGGTTTCCCTCGGGAGGGCCTTACAATCAGCCCCAGCATTTT. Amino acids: CASRFPSGGPYNQPQHF.

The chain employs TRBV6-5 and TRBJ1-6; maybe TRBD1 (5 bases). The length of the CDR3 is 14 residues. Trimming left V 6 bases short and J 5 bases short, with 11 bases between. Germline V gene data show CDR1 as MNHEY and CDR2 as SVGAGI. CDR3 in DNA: TGTGCCAGCAGGGTAGGACAAAATAATTCACCCCTCCACTTT. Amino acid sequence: CASRVGQNNSPLHF.

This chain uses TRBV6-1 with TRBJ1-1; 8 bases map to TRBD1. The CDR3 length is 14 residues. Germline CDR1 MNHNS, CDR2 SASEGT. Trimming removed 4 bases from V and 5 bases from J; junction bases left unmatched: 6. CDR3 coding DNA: TGTGCCAGCAGTGTGACAGGGGAGAGGACTGAAGCTTTCTTT. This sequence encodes CASSVTGERTEAFF.

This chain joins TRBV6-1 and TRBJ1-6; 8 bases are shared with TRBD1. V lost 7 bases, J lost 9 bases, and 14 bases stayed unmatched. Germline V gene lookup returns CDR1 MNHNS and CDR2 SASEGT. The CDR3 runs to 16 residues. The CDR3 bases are TGTGCCAGCACTGAGGACAGGGATAGTTTTGGTTCACCCCTCCACTTT. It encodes CASTEDRDSFGSPLHF.

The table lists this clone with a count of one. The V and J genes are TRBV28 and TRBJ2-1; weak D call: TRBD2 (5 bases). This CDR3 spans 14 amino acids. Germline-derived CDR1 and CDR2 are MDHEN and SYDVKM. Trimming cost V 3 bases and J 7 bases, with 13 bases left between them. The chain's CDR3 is CASSLGGLLNEQFF. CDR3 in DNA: TGTGCCAGCAGTTTGGGCGGACTTCTAAATGAGCAGTTCTTC.

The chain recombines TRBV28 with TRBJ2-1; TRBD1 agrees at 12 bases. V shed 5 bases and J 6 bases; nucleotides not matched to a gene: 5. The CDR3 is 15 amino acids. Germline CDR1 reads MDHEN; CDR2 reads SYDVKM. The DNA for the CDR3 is TGTGCCAGCAGTCCTTCGGGACAGGGGGCCAATGAGCAGTTCTTC. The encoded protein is CASSPSGQGANEQFF.

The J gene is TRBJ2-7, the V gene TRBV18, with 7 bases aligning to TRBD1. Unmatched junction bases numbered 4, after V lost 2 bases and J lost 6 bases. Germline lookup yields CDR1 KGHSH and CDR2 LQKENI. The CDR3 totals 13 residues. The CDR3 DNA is TGTGCCAGCTCACCAACGACAGGGCCCGAGCAGTACTTC. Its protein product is CASSPTTGPEQYF.

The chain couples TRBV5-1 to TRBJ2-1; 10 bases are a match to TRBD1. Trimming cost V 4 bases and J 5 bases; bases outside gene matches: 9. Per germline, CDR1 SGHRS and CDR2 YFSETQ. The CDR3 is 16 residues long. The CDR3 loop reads CASSTMDRGTDNEQFF. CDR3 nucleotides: TGCGCCAGCAGCACCATGGACAGGGGGACCGACAATGAGCAGTTCTTC.

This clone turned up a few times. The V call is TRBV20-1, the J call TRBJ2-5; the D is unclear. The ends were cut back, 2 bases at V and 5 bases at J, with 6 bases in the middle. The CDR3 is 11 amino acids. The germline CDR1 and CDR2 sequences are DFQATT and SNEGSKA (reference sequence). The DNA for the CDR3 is TGCAGTGCTAGACTCCCGGAGACCCAGTACTTC. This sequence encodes CSARLPETQYF.

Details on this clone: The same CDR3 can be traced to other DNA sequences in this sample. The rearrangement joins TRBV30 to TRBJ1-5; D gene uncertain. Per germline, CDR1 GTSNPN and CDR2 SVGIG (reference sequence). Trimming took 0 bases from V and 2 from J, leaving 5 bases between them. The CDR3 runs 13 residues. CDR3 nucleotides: TGTGCCTGGAGTGTTCAGGGCAATCAGCCCCAGCATTTT. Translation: CAWSVQGNQPQHF.

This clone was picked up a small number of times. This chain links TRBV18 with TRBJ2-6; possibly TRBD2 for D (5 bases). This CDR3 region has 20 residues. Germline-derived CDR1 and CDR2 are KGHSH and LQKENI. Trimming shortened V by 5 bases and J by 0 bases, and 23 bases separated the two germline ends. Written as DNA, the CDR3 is TGTGCCAGCTCAGCTCAGACACCAACTGAAGGACTCTCTGGGGCCAACGTCCTGACTTTC. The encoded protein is CASSAQTPTEGLSGANVLTF.